These T cell receptor beta chains were read from a single sample in a study of blood T cell repertoires in COVID-19. Measured with immunoSEQ multiplex PCR; TCRdb has only the in-frame clones, and not every one. The sample includes some 110,000 clones, around 83% of them seen just once. Sequencing was carried out using peripheral blood. The receptor source for this set is a man between 40 and 49 years old with acute or convalescent COVID-19. Both conserved end residues are part of each CDR3. Fields, in order: V gene, D gene, clone size, J gene, CDR3 protein, CDR3 DNA. D genes are given only for firm matches. Only some rows state a clone size, as once, few, many or a class for expanded clones.

V: TRBV2
D: TRBD1
size: -
J: TRBJ1-5
CDR3: CASSPEDRARGNQPQHF
DNA: TGTGCCAGCAGCCCCGAGGACAGGGCAAGAGGCAATCAGCCCCAGCATTTT

V: TRBV6-5
D: TRBD1
size: -
J: TRBJ1-4
CDR3: CASSYLGQGREKLFF
DNA: TGTGCCAGCAGTTACTTGGGACAGGGGAGGGAGAAACTGTTTTTT

V: TRBV18
D: -
size: -
J: TRBJ2-7
CDR3: CASSPSTGYYEQYF
DNA: TGTGCCAGCTCACCTTCCACAGGGTACTACGAGCAGTACTTC

V: TRBV18
D: -
size: -
J: TRBJ2-2
CDR3: CASSPTSLGFTGELFF
DNA: TGTGCCAGCTCACCTACTAGCTTAGGATTCACCGGGGAGCTGTTTTTT

V: TRBV5-1
D: TRBD2
size: -
J: TRBJ2-3
CDR3: CASSLWGLGADTQYF
DNA: TGCGCCAGCAGCTTGTGGGGACTAGGGGCAGATACGCAGTATTTT

V: TRBV7-2
D: -
size: few
J: TRBJ1-5
CDR3: CASSLSGNQPQHF
DNA: TGTGCCAGCAGCTTAAGCGGGAATCAGCCCCAGCATTTT

V: TRBV11-3
D: TRBD2
size: -
J: TRBJ2-3
CDR3: CASSLEGTSLDTQYF
DNA: TGTGCCAGCAGCTTAGAGGGGACTAGCTTAGATACGCAGTATTTT

V: TRBV4-2
D: TRBD2
size: -
J: TRBJ2-2
CDR3: CASSLAGGQTGELFF
DNA: TGTGCCAGCAGCCTAGCGGGGGGCCAAACCGGGGAGCTGTTTTTT

V: TRBV6-2/TRBV6-3
D: -
size: -
J: TRBJ1-2
CDR3: CASSYWADTNDGYTF
DNA: TGTGCCAGCAGTTACTGGGCAGATACAAACGATGGCTACACCTTC

V: TRBV25-1
D: -
size: -
J: TRBJ2-1
CDR3: CASSELGGVSYNEQFF
DNA: TGTGCCAGCAGTGAATTAGGCGGGGTCTCCTACAATGAGCAGTTCTTC

V: TRBV6-5
D: TRBD2
size: few
J: TRBJ2-2
CDR3: CASSWTSGSSGELFF
DNA: TGTGCCAGCAGTTGGACTAGCGGGAGTTCTGGGGAGCTGTTTTTT

V: TRBV5-1
D: TRBD2
size: -
J: TRBJ2-3
CDR3: CASSPPLAGGTDTQYF
DNA: TGCGCCAGCAGCCCCCCCCTAGCGGGAGGCACAGATACGCAGTATTTT

V: TRBV6-5
D: TRBD1
size: -
J: TRBJ2-2
CDR3: CASSYRGLWGELFF
DNA: TGTGCCAGCAGTTACAGGGGGCTATGGGGGGAGCTGTTTTTT

V: TRBV7-2
D: -
size: -
J: TRBJ1-1
CDR3: CASSAGAYNTEAFF
DNA: TGTGCCAGCAGCGCAGGGGCATACAACACTGAAGCTTTCTTT

V: TRBV28
D: -
size: -
J: TRBJ1-1
CDR3: CASEGYLKNTEAFF
DNA: TGTGCCAGTGAGGGCTATCTAAAGAACACTGAAGCTTTCTTT

V: TRBV19
D: -
size: -
J: TRBJ2-3
CDR3: CASSIGQGIADTQYF
DNA: TGTGCCAGTAGTATAGGGCAGGGTATAGCAGATACGCAGTATTTT

V: TRBV6-6
D: TRBD1
size: -
J: TRBJ2-7
CDR3: CARTGFNEQYF
DNA: TGTGCCAGGACAGGGTTCAACGAGCAGTACTTC

V: TRBV5-1
D: TRBD1
size: -
J: TRBJ1-3
CDR3: CASSLTGGSGNTIYF
DNA: TGCGCCAGCAGCTTGACAGGGGGCTCTGGAAACACCATATATTTT

V: TRBV6-5
D: -
size: -
J: TRBJ1-1
CDR3: CASSYRNRNTEAFF
DNA: TGTGCCAGCAGTTACCGCAACAGGAACACTGAAGCTTTCTTT

V: TRBV6-5
D: TRBD1
size: -
J: TRBJ1-4
CDR3: CASTHRGRGEKLFF
DNA: TGTGCCAGCACTCACAGGGGGCGCGGGGAAAAACTGTTTTTT

V: TRBV10-3
D: -
size: -
J: TRBJ1-3
CDR3: CAIRTSSGNTIYF
DNA: TGTGCCATCAGAACGAGCTCTGGAAACACCATATATTTT

V: TRBV19
D: TRBD1
size: -
J: TRBJ2-3
CDR3: CASSIRDRNTDTQYF
DNA: TGTGCCAGTAGTATTCGGGACAGGAACACAGATACGCAGTATTTT

V: TRBV11-2
D: TRBD2
size: -
J: TRBJ2-3
CDR3: CASSFLAGGASDTQYF
DNA: TGTGCCAGCAGCTTCCTAGCGGGGGGGGCTTCAGATACGCAGTATTTT

V: TRBV3-1/TRBV3-2
D: TRBD2
size: -
J: TRBJ2-1
CDR3: CASSQPMRGAYNEQFF
DNA: TGTGCCAGCAGCCAGCCGATGCGGGGGGCATACAATGAGCAGTTCTTC

V: TRBV5-8
D: TRBD1
size: -
J: TRBJ1-1
CDR3: CASRTGFPGPEAFF
DNA: TGTGCCAGCAGGACAGGGTTCCCAGGCCCTGAAGCTTTCTTT

V: TRBV4-1
D: TRBD1
size: -
J: TRBJ1-2
CDR3: CASSTLQGAQGYTF
DNA: TGCGCCAGCAGCACACTACAGGGGGCACAAGGCTACACCTTC

V: TRBV18
D: TRBD2
size: -
J: TRBJ2-1
CDR3: CASSPGASGRHEQFF
DNA: TGTGCCAGCTCACCTGGCGCTAGCGGGAGACATGAGCAGTTCTTC

V: TRBV30
D: -
size: -
J: TRBJ2-3
CDR3: CAWSGRDTQYF
DNA: TGTGCCTGGAGTGGCAGGGATACGCAGTATTTT

V: TRBV7-2
D: TRBD2
size: -
J: TRBJ2-2
CDR3: CASSLVSLAVNTGELFF
DNA: TGTGCCAGCAGCTTAGTTTCGCTAGCGGTGAACACCGGGGAGCTGTTTTTT

V: TRBV15
D: -
size: once
J: TRBJ2-6
CDR3: CATSRDPRGSGANVLTF
DNA: TGTGCCACCAGCAGAGATCCCAGGGGTTCTGGGGCCAACGTCCTGACTTTC

V: TRBV7-6
D: -
size: -
J: TRBJ2-7
CDR3: CASSPRWGDEQYF
DNA: TGTGCCAGCAGCCCTCGTTGGGGGGACGAGCAGTACTTC

V: TRBV5-6
D: -
size: -
J: TRBJ1-1
CDR3: CASSPGMGQPNTEAFF
DNA: TGTGCCAGCAGCCCAGGGATGGGACAACCGAACACTGAAGCTTTCTTT

V: TRBV5-1
D: TRBD1
size: -
J: TRBJ1-2
CDR3: CASSLDPTGDYGYTF
DNA: TGCGCCAGCAGCTTGGACCCGACAGGGGACTATGGCTACACCTTC

V: TRBV5-5
D: -
size: few
J: TRBJ1-3
CDR3: CASSIISLPGNTIYF
DNA: TGTGCCAGCAGCATCATATCACTCCCGGGAAACACCATATATTTT

V: TRBV11-3
D: TRBD2
size: -
J: TRBJ2-1
CDR3: CASSLALAGGGHNEQFF
DNA: TGTGCCAGCAGCTTAGCCCTAGCGGGGGGGGGCCACAATGAGCAGTTCTTC

V: TRBV6-5
D: -
size: -
J: TRBJ1-5
CDR3: CASSPTGNQPQHF
DNA: TGTGCCAGCAGTCCCACAGGGAATCAGCCCCAGCATTTT

V: TRBV5-1
D: -
size: many
J: TRBJ1-2
CDR3: CASSLAAGYGYTF
DNA: TGCGCCAGCAGCTTGGCCGCGGGGTATGGCTACACCTTC

V: TRBV7-6
D: TRBD1
size: -
J: TRBJ1-4
CDR3: CASSWTGGPNEKLFF
DNA: TGTGCCAGCAGCTGGACAGGGGGACCAAATGAAAAACTGTTTTTT

V: TRBV7-2
D: TRBD2
size: -
J: TRBJ2-5
CDR3: CASSFAGGHQETQYF
DNA: TGTGCCAGCAGCTTCGCGGGGGGGCACCAAGAGACCCAGTACTTC

V: TRBV27
D: TRBD1
size: -
J: TRBJ1-2
CDR3: CASSHRGSGYTF
DNA: TGTGCCAGCAGCCACAGGGGTAGCGGCTACACCTTC

V: TRBV7-2
D: -
size: -
J: TRBJ2-5
CDR3: CASSLDRAETQYF
DNA: TGTGCCAGCAGCTTAGACAGGGCTGAGACCCAGTACTTC

V: TRBV6-5
D: -
size: -
J: TRBJ2-5
CDR3: CASNRAGSQETQYF
DNA: TGTGCCAGCAATAGAGCAGGTTCTCAAGAGACCCAGTACTTC

V: TRBV4-2
D: -
size: -
J: TRBJ1-4
CDR3: CASSQDRGTNEKLFF
DNA: TGTGCCAGCAGCCAAGATCGGGGGACTAATGAAAAACTGTTTTTT